The 26 T cell receptor beta chains in this list originate from one sample, sequenced in a study of blood T cells in healthy people across ages. The authors ran a second PCR of about 7 to 11 cycles using a sample-barcoded 5' primer and a J-beta primer mix. In TCRdb, the 5' RACE reads were re-called with MiXCR into one record per CDR3 protein. In the table there are fewer than 800,000 distinct CDR3 sequences, more than 20% of which are singletons. The sample was also linked to a second study, of T cells of mothers and their children.

Sequences were obtained from blood. These receptors came from a boy between 10 and 17 years old in good health.

J is TRBJ1-1 and V is TRBV5-1; 7 bases are a match to TRBD1. This CDR3 is built from 17 residues. Germline CDR1 SGHRS, CDR2 YFSETQ. The trim removed 0 bases at V and 4 bases at J, leaving 12 bases unmatched. CDR3 loop: CASSLAFTGEVGTEAFF. CDR3 nucleotides: TGCGCCAGCAGCTTGGCCTTCACAGGGGAGGTAGGCACTGAAGCTTTCTTT.

In its sample, this clonotype was seen many times. This chain joins TRBV7-9 and TRBJ1-2; D might be TRBD1 (5 bases). V was trimmed by 5 bases and J by 5 bases, leaving 15 bases between them. The CDR3 runs 14 residues. From germline, CDR1 is SEHNR and CDR2 FQNEAQ (reference sequence). CDR3 residues: CASSRPGTVYGYTF. DNA for the CDR3: TGTGCCAGCAGCCGCCCCGGGACCGTGTATGGCTACACCTTC.

On this clonotype: An end of the junction differs from the germline gene, which may be a read error. The chain recombines TRBV4-3 with TRBJ2-7, with TRBD1 matching over 10 bases. The CDR3 has 16 amino acids. Germline V gives CDR1 LGHNA, CDR2 YSLEER. As DNA, the CDR3 is TGCGCCAGTAGCCAGGGCAAAGGGACAGGGGCCTACGAGCAGTACTTC. Residues: CASSQGKGTGAYEQYF.

The chain recombines TRBV27 with TRBJ1-4; no firm D call. CDR1 and CDR2 from the germline V gene are MNHEY and SMNVEV (reference sequence). The CDR3 runs to 13 residues. The V end was cut by 4 bases, the J end by 8 bases, with 11 bases between. The CDR3 loop is CASSSVNEEKLFF. The CDR3 nucleotides are TGTGCCAGCAGTTCGGTCAACGAAGAAAAACTGTTTTTT.

This clonotype turned up a few times. The chain carries TRBV12-3 or TRBV12-4 and TRBJ2-7; TRBD2 matches 10 bases. The CDR3 extends over 15 amino acids. V was clipped by 3 bases and J by 2 bases; unmatched bases: 4. The CDR3 sequence: CASSLGLARTYEQYF. In DNA, the CDR3 is TGTGCCAGCAGTTTGGGACTAGCGAGAACCTACGAGCAGTACTTC.

The J gene is TRBJ2-5, the V gene TRBV5-5; D perhaps matches TRBD1 (5 bases). With 3 bases removed from V and 5 bases from J, the gap between germline ends came to 17 bases. Germline V gene data show CDR1 as SGHKS and CDR2 as YYEKEE (reference sequence). The CDR3 consists of 15 residues. The CDR3 sequence is CASSWSPAGMETQYF. In nucleotides, the CDR3 is TGTGCCAGCAGCTGGTCACCGGCAGGGATGGAGACCCAGTACTTC.

V and J are TRBV28 and TRBJ2-2; D perhaps matches TRBD2 (6 bases). V was cut by 6 bases and J by 8 bases, with 22 bases left in between. The CDR3 runs 16 residues. CDR1 and CDR2 (germline): MDHEN, SYDVKM. The CDR3 bases are TGTGCCAGCAGATTAACCTCCACGGGAGCGGTTGGGGAGCTGTTTTTT. Residues: CASRLTSTGAVGELFF. The complete variable domain, with remaining parts taken from reference TRBV28 and TRBJ2-2, reads DVKVTQSSRYLVKRTGEKVFLECVQDMDHENMFWYRQDPGLGLRLIYFSYDVKMKEKGDIPEGYSVSREKKERFSLILESASTNQTSMYLCASRLTSTGAVGELFFGEGSRLTVL.

This clonotype turned up a few times. The rearrangement uses TRBV2 and TRBJ2-3, with a possible D match to TRBD1 (6 bases). The CDR3 contains 15 residues. Trimming removed 7 bases from V and 3 bases from J, with 17 bases in between. Germline values: CDR1 SNHLY, CDR2 FYNNEI. The CDR3 is CASIEAQGITDTQYF. Here the CDR3 DNA reads TGTGCCAGCATCGAAGCTCAGGGGATAACAGATACGCAGTATTTT.

The CDR3 is CASSLGPPNQPQHF. The CDR3 DNA follows: TGTGCCAGCAGCTTAGGGCCACCAAATCAGCCCCAGCATTTT. The V and J genes are TRBV11-2 and TRBJ1-5; no definite D call. CDR1 and CDR2 from the germline V gene are SGHAT and FQNNGV. The CDR3 length is 14 residues. Trimming took off 1 base at V and 4 bases at J, with 8 bases between the two ends.

This clonotype was seen more than once but under ten times. The CDR3 DNA follows: TGTGCCAGCTCACCACCAGGTATTTCCGGAAACACCATATATTTT. Its translation: CASSPPGISGNTIYF. V gene TRBV18 combines with J gene TRBJ1-3; D uncertain. CDR1 is KGHSH and CDR2 is LQKENI in the germline V gene. The germline V and J ends were trimmed by 0 bases and 4 bases, with 10 bases remaining between them. The CDR3 totals 15 residues.

The chain combines TRBV5-4 with TRBJ2-1, with D unresolved. Germline V gives CDR1 SGHNT, CDR2 YYREEE (reference sequence). The CDR3 is made up of 12 amino acids. V lost 6 bases and J 6 bases, leaving 10 bases between the germline ends. CDR3 amino acids: CASKIVGNEQFF. CDR3 nucleotides: TGTGCCAGCAAAATTGTCGGCAATGAGCAGTTCTTC.

A few counts support this clonotype. The chain uses TRBV2 and TRBJ2-5; D is unclear. The ends were cut back, 0 bases at V and 5 bases at J, with 4 bases in the middle. CDR3 length: 12 amino acids. CDR1 is SNHLY and CDR2 is FYNNEI in the germline V gene. The CDR3 nucleotides are TGTGCCAGCAGTGAAGCTCGGGAGACCCAGTACTTC. This codes for CASSEARETQYF.

This clonotype has a handful of counts. The gene calls are TRBV5-1 and TRBJ1-6, with TRBD1 as a possible D gene (6 bases). Trimming took off 0 bases at V and 6 bases at J, with 13 bases between the two ends. The germline gives CDR1 SGHRS, CDR2 YFSETQ. This CDR3 has 16 residues. The CDR3 protein is CASSLDGGGGNSPLHF. CDR3 DNA sequence: TGCGCCAGCAGCTTGGACGGAGGGGGTGGTAATTCACCCCTCCACTTT.

The rearrangement uses TRBV4-3 and TRBJ1-1; a weak D match, TRBD1 (5 bases). The germline CDR1 and CDR2 sequences are LGHNA and YSLEER. The CDR3 has 16 residues. Trimming shortened V by 0 bases and J by 3 bases, and 14 bases separated the two germline ends. The CDR3: CASSQDLWGKYTEAFF. CDR3 sequence (DNA): TGCGCCAGCAGCCAAGATCTATGGGGGAAATACACTGAAGCTTTCTTT.

This chain joins TRBV20-1 and TRBJ2-3; 7 positions agree with TRBD2. The length of the CDR3 is 14 residues. CDR1 DFQATT and CDR2 SNEGSKA come from the germline V gene (reference sequence). The V gene end was trimmed by 2 bases and the J gene end by 2 bases; junction bases not matched to a gene: 4. The CDR3 sequence is CSARIAGYTDTQYF. The DNA of the CDR3 is TGCAGTGCTAGAATAGCGGGTTACACAGATACGCAGTATTTT.

The chain couples TRBV13 to TRBJ1-1, with 11 bases that match TRBD1. The CDR3 has 17 residues. Trimming cost V 4 bases and J 4 bases; bases outside gene matches: 11. CDR1 PRHDT and CDR2 FYEKMQ come from the germline V gene (reference sequence). The CDR3 DNA sequence: TGTGCCAGCAGCTCGGACAGGGGGCGGGTGACGAGCACTGAAGCTTTCTTT. Translation gives CASSSDRGRVTSTEAFF.

This chain links TRBV4-3 with TRBJ2-5; D gene ambiguous. This CDR3 is built from 16 residues. V was pared by 0 bases and J by 3 bases, with 14 bases between. Germline V gene sequence: CDR1 LGHNA, CDR2 YSLEER. CDR3 sequence reads: CASSQDHTLREETQYF. The DNA for the CDR3 is TGCGCCAGCAGCCAAGATCATACGCTCCGGGAAGAGACCCAGTACTTC.

The chain recombines TRBV9 with TRBJ2-7, with D possibly called TRBD1 or TRBD2 (6 bases each). The germline V gene has CDR1 SGDLS and CDR2 YYNGEE. CDR3 length: 15 amino acids. V lost 3 bases and J lost 0, with 13 bases in between. Here the CDR3 DNA reads TGTGCCAGCAGCGAGGGGGGCGGCAACTCCTACGAGCAGTACTTC. This sequence encodes CASSEGGGNSYEQYF. Complete variable domain (other parts from reference TRBV9 and TRBJ2-7): DSGVTQTPKHLITATGQRVTLRCSPRSGDLSVYWYQQSLDQGLQFLIQYYNGEERAKGNILERFSAQQFPDLHSELNLSSLELGDSALYFCASSEGGGNSYEQYFGPGTRLTVT.

The chain joins TRBV7-9 to TRBJ1-1; D might be TRBD1 (6 bases). Germline V lookup: CDR1 SEHNR, CDR2 FQNEAQ (reference sequence). Trimming cost V 5 bases and J 1 base, with 11 bases left between them. The CDR3 runs 14 residues. As DNA, the CDR3 is TGTGCCAGCAGCGCGCGAGGGGGGAACACTGAAGCTTTCTTT. Its translation: CASSARGGNTEAFF.

This chain uses TRBV20-1 with TRBJ2-7, with D possibly matching TRBD2 (6 bases). The V end was cut by 1 base, the J end by 5 bases, with 18 bases between. Germline CDR1 reads DFQATT; CDR2 reads SNEGSKA (reference sequence). This CDR3 region has 15 residues. In DNA form, the CDR3 reads TGCAGTGCTAGAGGCGCTCAGACGGGGGAGCACGAGCAGTACTTC. Its translation: CSARGAQTGEHEQYF.

This clonotype was detected only a few times. The V gene is TRBV18, the J gene TRBJ1-1; D uncertain. The ends were cut back, 6 bases at V and 4 bases at J, with 12 bases in the middle. Germline CDR1 is KGHSH and CDR2 is LQKENI. The CDR3 contains 13 residues. The CDR3 loop reads CASSETPGTEAFF. Here the CDR3 DNA reads TGTGCCAGCTCCGAGACACCGGGCACTGAAGCTTTCTTT.

This clonotype was found a few times. V gene TRBV29-1 combines with J gene TRBJ2-1; TRBD2 matches 13 bases. The germline V gene encodes CDR1 SQVTM and CDR2 ANQGSEA. The CDR3 has 17 residues. V dropped 4 bases and J dropped 2; count of bases not matched to a gene: 8. This chain's CDR3 is CSVVTRTSGSPYNEQFF. The CDR3 DNA sequence: TGCAGCGTTGTTACCCGGACTAGCGGGAGCCCCTACAATGAGCAGTTCTTC.

This clonotype was seen just once. This chain links TRBV15 with TRBJ1-3, with D unclear. V was trimmed by 1 base and J by 0 bases, leaving 10 bases between them. Germline CDR1 and CDR2: LNHNV and YYDKDF (reference sequence). The CDR3 has 16 amino acids. This chain's CDR3 is CATSRVVGDSGNTIYF. The CDR3 DNA reads as TGTGCCACCAGCAGAGTGGTAGGAGACTCTGGAAACACCATATATTTT.

There are a few counts of this clonotype. This sequence joins TRBV28 and TRBJ2-5; 7 bases line up with TRBD2. Germline V gene lookup returns CDR1 MDHEN and CDR2 SYDVKM. V lost 6 bases and J lost 5; bases outside the gene matches: 6. The CDR3 is made up of 13 amino acids. CDR3 coding DNA: TGTGCCAGCAGATTAAGCGGGGTTGAGACCCAGTACTTC. Translated: CASRLSGVETQYF.

This clonotype was recorded a few times. This chain uses TRBV4-1 with TRBJ1-4, with TRBD1 matching 9 bases. The V and J ends lost 3 bases and 0 bases, in that order; junction bases with no gene match: 8. Per germline, CDR1 MGHRA and CDR2 YSYEKL. The CDR3 covers 18 residues. CDR3 coding DNA: TGCGCCAGCAGCCATGGGACAGGGAGTGCTACAACTAATGAAAAACTGTTTTTT. As protein: CASSHGTGSATTNEKLFF.

The chain uses TRBV28 and TRBJ1-3, with D maybe TRBD1 (5 bases). The ends were cut back, 7 bases at V and 5 bases at J, with 12 bases in the middle. CDR3 length: 13 residues. The germline gives CDR1 MDHEN, CDR2 SYDVKM. The DNA of the CDR3 is TGTGCCAGCATTCAGGGAGGTAGAAACACCATATATTTT. Translation: CASIQGGRNTIYF.